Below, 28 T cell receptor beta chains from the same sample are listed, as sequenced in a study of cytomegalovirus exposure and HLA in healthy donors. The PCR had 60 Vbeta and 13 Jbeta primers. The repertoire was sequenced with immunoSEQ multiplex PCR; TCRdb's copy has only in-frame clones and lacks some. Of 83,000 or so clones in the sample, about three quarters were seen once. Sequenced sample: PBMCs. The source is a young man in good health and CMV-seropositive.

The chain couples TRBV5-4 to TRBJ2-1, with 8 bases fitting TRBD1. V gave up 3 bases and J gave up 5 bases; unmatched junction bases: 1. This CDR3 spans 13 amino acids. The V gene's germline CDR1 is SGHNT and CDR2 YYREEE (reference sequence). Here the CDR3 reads CASSWDRHNEQFF. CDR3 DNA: TGTGCCAGCAGCTGGGACAGGCACAATGAGCAGTTCTTC.

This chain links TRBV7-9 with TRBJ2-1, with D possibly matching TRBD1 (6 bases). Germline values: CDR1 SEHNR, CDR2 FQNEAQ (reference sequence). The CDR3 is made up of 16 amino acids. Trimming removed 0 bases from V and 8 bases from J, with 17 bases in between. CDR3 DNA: TGTGCCAGCAGCTTAGCAGTCGTGTCAGGGGACGATGAGCAGTTCTTC. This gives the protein CASSLAVVSGDDEQFF.

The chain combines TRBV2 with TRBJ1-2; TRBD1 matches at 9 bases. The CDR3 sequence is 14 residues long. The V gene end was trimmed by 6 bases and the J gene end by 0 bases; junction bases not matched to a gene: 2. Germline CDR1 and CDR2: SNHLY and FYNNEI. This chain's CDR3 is CASSGTGTNYGYTF. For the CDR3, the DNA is TGTGCCAGCAGCGGGACAGGGACTAACTATGGCTACACCTTC.

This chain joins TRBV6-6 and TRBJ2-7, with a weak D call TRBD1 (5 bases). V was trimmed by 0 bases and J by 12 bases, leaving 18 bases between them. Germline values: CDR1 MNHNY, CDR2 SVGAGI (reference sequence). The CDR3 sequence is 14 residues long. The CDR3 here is CASSYSGLLQVWYF. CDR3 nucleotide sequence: TGTGCCAGCAGTTACTCGGGCCTCTTACAGGTCTGGTACTTC.

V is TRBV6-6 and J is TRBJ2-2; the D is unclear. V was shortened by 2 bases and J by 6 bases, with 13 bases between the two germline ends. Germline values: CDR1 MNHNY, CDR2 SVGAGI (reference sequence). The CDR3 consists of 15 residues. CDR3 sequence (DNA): TGTGCCAGCAGTTACGTACAGAGTAAGGCCGGGGAGCTGTTTTTT. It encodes CASSYVQSKAGELFF.

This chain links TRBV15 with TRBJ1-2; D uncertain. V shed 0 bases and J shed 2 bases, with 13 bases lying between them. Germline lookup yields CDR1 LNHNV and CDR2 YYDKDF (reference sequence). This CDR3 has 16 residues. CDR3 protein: CATSRDRGSGNYGYTF. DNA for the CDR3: TGTGCCACCAGCAGAGATCGCGGGAGCGGGAACTATGGCTACACCTTC.

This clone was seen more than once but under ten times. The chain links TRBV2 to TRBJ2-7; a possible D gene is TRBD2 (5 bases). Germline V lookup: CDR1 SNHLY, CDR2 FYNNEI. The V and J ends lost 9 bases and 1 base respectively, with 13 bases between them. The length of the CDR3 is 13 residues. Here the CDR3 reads CASQPGGSYEQYF. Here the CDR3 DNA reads TGTGCCAGTCAGCCAGGAGGATCCTACGAGCAGTACTTC.

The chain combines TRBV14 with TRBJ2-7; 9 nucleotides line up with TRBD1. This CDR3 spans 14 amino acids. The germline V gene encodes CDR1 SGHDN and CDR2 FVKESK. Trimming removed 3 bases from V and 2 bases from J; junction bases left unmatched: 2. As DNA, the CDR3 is TGTGCCAGCAGCCAGCGACAGGGGGCCTACGAGCAGTACTTC. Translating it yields CASSQRQGAYEQYF.

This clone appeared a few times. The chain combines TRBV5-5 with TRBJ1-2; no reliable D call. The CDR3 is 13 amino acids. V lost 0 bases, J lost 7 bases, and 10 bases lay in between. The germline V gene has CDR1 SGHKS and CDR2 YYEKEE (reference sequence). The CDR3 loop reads CASSLVGEGGYTF. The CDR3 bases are TGTGCCAGCAGCTTGGTCGGGGAGGGTGGCTACACCTTC.

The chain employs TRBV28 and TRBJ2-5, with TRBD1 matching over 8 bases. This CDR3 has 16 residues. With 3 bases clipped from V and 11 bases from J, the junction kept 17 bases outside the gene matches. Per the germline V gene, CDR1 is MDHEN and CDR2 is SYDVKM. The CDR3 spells CASSFPGAGGVGEQYF. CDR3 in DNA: TGTGCCAGCAGTTTTCCTGGGGCAGGGGGCGTCGGGGAGCAGTACTTC.

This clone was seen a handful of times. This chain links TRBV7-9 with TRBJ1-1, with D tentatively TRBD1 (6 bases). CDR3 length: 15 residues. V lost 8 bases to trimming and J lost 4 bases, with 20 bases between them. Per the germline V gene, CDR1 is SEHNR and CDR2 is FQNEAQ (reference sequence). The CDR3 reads CASGSGRGGLTEAFF. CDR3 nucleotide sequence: TGTGCCAGCGGCTCGGGTCGCGGGGGCCTCACTGAAGCTTTCTTT. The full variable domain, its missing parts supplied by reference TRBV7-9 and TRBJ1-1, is DTGVSQNPRHKITKRGQNVTFRCDPISEHNRLYWYRQTLGQGPEFLTYFQNEAQLEKSRLLSDRFSAERPKGSFSTLEIQRTEQGDSAMYLCASGSGRGGLTEAFFGQGTRLTVV.

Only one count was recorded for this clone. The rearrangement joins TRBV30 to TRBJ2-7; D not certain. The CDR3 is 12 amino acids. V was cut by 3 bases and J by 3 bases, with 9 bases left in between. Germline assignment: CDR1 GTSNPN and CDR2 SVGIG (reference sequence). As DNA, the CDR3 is TGTGCCTGGAGCGTGGGCCACTACGAGCAGTACTTC. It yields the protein CAWSVGHYEQYF.

This chain's CDR3 is CASSDNTDTQYF. CDR3 coding DNA: TGTGCCAGCAGCGACAACACAGATACGCAGTATTTT. The chain uses TRBV2 and TRBJ2-3; D not certain. Germline CDR1 and CDR2: SNHLY and FYNNEI. V was cut by 6 bases and J by 2 bases, with 6 bases left in between. The CDR3 runs to 12 residues.

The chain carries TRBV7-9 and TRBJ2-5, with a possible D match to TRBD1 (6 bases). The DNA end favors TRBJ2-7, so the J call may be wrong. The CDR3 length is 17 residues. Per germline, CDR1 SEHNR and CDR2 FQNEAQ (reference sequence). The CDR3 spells CASSSRMGRGTSYEQYF. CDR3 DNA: TGTGCCAGCAGCTCACGCATGGGTAGGGGGACCTCCTACGAGCAGTACTTC.

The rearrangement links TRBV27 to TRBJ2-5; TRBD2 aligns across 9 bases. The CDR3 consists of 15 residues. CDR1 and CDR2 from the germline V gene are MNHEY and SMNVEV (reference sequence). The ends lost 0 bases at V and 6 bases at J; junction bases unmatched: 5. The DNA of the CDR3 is TGTGCCAGCAGTTTATCAAGCGGGGGGTTGAAGACCCAGTACTTC. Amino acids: CASSLSSGGLKTQYF.

The CDR3 region is CAWTPRASNQPQHF. CDR3 sequence (DNA): TGTGCCTGGACCCCGCGGGCTAGCAATCAGCCCCAGCATTTT. The chain is built from TRBV30 and TRBJ1-5; no clear D gene. Germline V gene lookup returns CDR1 GTSNPN and CDR2 SVGIG (reference sequence). Trimming pared 4 bases from V and 0 bases from J, leaving 10 bases between. CDR3 length equals 14 residues.

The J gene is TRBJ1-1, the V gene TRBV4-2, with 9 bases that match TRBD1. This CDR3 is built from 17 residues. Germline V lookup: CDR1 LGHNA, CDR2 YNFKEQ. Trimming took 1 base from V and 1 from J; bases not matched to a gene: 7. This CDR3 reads CASSQGDRESPNTEAFF. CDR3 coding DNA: TGTGCCAGCAGCCAAGGGGACAGGGAATCTCCGAACACTGAAGCTTTCTTT.

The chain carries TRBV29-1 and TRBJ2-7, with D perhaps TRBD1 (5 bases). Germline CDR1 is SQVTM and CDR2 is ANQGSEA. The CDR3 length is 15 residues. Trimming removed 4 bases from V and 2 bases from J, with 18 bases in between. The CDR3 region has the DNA TGCAGCGTTGCTGCAGGGAATTATAATGCCTACGAGCAGTACTTC. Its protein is CSVAAGNYNAYEQYF.

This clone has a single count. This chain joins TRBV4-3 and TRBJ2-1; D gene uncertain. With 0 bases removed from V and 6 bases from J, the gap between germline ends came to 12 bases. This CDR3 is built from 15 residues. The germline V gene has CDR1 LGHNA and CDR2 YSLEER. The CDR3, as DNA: TGCGCCAGCAGCCAAGATACGCCAGCTAGCAATGAGCAGTTCTTC. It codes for CASSQDTPASNEQFF.

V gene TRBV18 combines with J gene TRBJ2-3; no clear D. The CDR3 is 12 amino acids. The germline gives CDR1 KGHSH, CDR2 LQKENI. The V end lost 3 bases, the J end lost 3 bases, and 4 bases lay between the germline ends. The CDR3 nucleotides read TGTGCCAGCTCACCTCGTACAGATACGCAGTATTTT. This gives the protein CASSPRTDTQYF.

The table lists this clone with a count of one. The CDR3 here is CASSLAVGAYEQFF. Written as DNA, the CDR3 is TGTGCCAGCAGCTTGGCCGTGGGGGCCTATGAGCAGTTCTTC. The J gene is TRBJ2-1, the V gene TRBV5-4; D is possibly TRBD1 (6 bases). With 0 bases removed from V and 8 bases from J, the gap between germline ends came to 12 bases. This CDR3 has 14 residues. Germline CDR1 is SGHNT and CDR2 is YYREEE (reference sequence).

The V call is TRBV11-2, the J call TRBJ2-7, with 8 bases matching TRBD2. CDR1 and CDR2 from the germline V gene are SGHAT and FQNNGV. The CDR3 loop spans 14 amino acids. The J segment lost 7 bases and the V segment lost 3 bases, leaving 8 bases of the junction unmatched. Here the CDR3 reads CASSLTSAQREQYF. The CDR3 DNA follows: TGTGCCAGCAGCTTGACTAGCGCCCAGCGGGAGCAGTACTTC.

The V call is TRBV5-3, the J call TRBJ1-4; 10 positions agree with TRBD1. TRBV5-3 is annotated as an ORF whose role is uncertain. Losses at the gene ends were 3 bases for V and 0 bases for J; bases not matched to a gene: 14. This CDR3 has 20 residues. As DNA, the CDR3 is TGTGCCAGAAGCTGGAAACTCGGACAGGGGGATCCTGCAACTAATGAAAAACTGTTTTTT. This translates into CARSWKLGQGDPATNEKLFF.

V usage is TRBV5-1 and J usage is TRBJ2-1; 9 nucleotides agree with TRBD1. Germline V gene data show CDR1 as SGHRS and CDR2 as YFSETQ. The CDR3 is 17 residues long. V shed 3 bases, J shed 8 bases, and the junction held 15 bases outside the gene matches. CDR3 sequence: CASSSGTSGTGSDEQFF. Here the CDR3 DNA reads TGCGCCAGCAGCTCCGGAACCTCCGGGACAGGGTCGGATGAGCAGTTCTTC.

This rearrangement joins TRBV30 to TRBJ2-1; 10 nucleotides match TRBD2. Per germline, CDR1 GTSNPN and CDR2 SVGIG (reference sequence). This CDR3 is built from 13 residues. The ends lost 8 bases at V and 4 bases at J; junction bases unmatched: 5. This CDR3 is CAVGLAWYNEQFF. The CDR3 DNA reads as TGTGCCGTGGGACTAGCGTGGTACAATGAGCAGTTCTTC.

CDR3 residues: CASSQVTPTGGESGYTF. DNA of the CDR3: TGCGCCAGCAGCCAAGTCACACCAACAGGGGGCGAGTCTGGCTACACCTTC. The V call is TRBV4-1, the J call TRBJ1-2, with 9 bases lining up with TRBD1. The germline V gene encodes CDR1 MGHRA and CDR2 YSYEKL. The CDR3 is made up of 17 amino acids. With V trimmed by 1 base and J by 7 bases, 13 bases remained unmatched.

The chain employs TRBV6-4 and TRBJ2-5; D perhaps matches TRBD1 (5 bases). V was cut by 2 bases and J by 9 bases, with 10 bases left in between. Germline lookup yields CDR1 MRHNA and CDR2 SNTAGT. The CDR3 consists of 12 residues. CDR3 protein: CASSDGEGAQYF. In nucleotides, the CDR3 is TGTGCCAGCAGTGACGGAGAAGGGGCCCAGTACTTC.

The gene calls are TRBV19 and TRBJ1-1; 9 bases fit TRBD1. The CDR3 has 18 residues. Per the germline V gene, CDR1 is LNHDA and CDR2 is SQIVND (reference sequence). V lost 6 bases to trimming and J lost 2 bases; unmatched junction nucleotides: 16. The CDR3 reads CASRDPGQGFLENTEAFF. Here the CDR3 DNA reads TGTGCCAGTAGAGACCCGGGACAGGGATTCTTAGAAAACACTGAAGCTTTCTTT.